The 8 T cell receptor beta chains below come from one sample, sequenced in a study of Graves' ophthalmopathy and Graves' hyperthyroidism. Amplification from RNA transcripts yielded the TCR beta CDR3 regions. RT-PCR in the first round used HTBI primers; a second-round multiplex PCR followed. TCRdb processed the multiplex PCR reads anew with MiXCR; each CDR3 protein has one entry. This table has some 1.1 million distinct CDR3 sequences, 36% appearing once. Sequencing used peripheral blood or thyroid tissue (not recorded which). The receptors shown here come from an adult man with Graves' hyperthyroidism.

The table lists this clonotype with many counts. The chain is built from TRBV7-2 and TRBJ2-5; D is unclear. CDR1 is SGHTA and CDR2 is FQGNSA in the germline V gene. The CDR3 length is 13 residues. V was clipped by 5 bases and J by 5 bases, with 12 bases between them. The CDR3 nucleotides are TGTGCCAGCAGCACAACCGGGTTGGAGACCCAGTACTTC. Residues: CASSTTGLETQYF.

This clonotype was counted at least ten times. The V and J genes are TRBV29-1 and TRBJ2-7; 9 nucleotides match TRBD2. CDR1 and CDR2 (germline): SQVTM, ANQGSEA. J was trimmed by 2 bases and V by 7 bases; bases with no gene match: 12. The CDR3 has 15 amino acids. The CDR3 sequence: CSATISGRFPYEQYF. Here the CDR3 DNA reads TGCAGCGCCACAATAAGCGGGAGGTTCCCCTACGAGCAGTACTTC.

This clonotype was seen just once. This chain uses TRBV12-3 or TRBV12-4 with TRBJ2-7; D unclear. V was trimmed by 4 bases and J by 0 bases, leaving 10 bases between them. The CDR3 has 14 residues. CDR3 DNA sequence: TGTGCCAGCAGTTCAACAAGTTTCTCCTACGAGCAGTACTTC. Residues: CASSSTSFSYEQYF.

This clonotype was detected many times. The chain has TRBV7-9 and TRBJ2-7; 7 bases match TRBD1. This CDR3 is 15 amino acids long. Germline values: CDR1 SEHNR, CDR2 FQNEAQ (reference sequence). The trim removed 5 bases at V and 2 bases at J, leaving 9 bases unmatched. This CDR3 is CASSTDRDSAYEQYF. For the CDR3, the DNA is TGTGCCAGCAGCACCGATCGGGACAGTGCCTACGAGCAGTACTTC.

This chain links TRBV7-2 with TRBJ1-6; TRBD1 matches 8 bases. The length of the CDR3 is 15 residues. In germline, CDR1 is SGHTA, CDR2 FQGNSA. The V segment lost 5 bases and the J segment 7 bases; nucleotides outside the gene matches: 7. CDR3 amino acids: CASSPEQGGNSPLHF. The CDR3 DNA follows: TGTGCCAGCAGCCCTGAACAGGGGGGGAATTCACCCCTCCACTTT.

This chain joins TRBV7-9 and TRBJ2-7, with 13 bases that match TRBD2. The CDR3 extends over 18 amino acids. The V gene's germline CDR1 is SEHNR and CDR2 FQNEAQ (reference sequence). V was pared by 0 bases and J by 1 base, with 6 bases of the junction left unmatched. CDR3 residues: CASSLAPPTSGGSYEQYF. DNA for the CDR3: TGTGCCAGCAGCTTAGCCCCTCCGACTAGCGGGGGGTCCTACGAGCAGTACTTC.

This clonotype was counted between two and nine times. V gene TRBV18 combines with J gene TRBJ1-5; tentative D call: TRBD1 (6 bases). The germline V gene encodes CDR1 KGHSH and CDR2 LQKENI. The CDR3 loop spans 13 amino acids. Trimming removed 5 bases at V and 5 bases at J, with 10 bases between. The CDR3 DNA is TGTGCCAGCTCAGCAGGGGCAGATCAGCCCCAGCATTTT. Translated, it gives CASSAGADQPQHF. Full variable domain (rest looked up from reference TRBV18 and TRBJ1-5): NAGVMQNPRHLVRRRGQEARLRCSPMKGHSHVYWYRQLPEEGLKFMVYLQKENIIDESGMPKERFSAEFPKEGPSILRIQQVVRGDSAAYFCASSAGADQPQHFGDGTRLSIL.

The rearrangement joins TRBV25-1 to TRBJ2-6; the D is unclear. This CDR3 region has 15 residues. The V gene lost 6 bases and the J gene lost 4 bases, with 13 bases spanning the gap. In germline, CDR1 is MGHDK, CDR2 SYGVNS. CDR3 amino acids: CASRITNTGANVLTF. The CDR3 region has the DNA TGTGCCAGCAGGATAACGAACACCGGGGCCAACGTCCTGACTTTC.